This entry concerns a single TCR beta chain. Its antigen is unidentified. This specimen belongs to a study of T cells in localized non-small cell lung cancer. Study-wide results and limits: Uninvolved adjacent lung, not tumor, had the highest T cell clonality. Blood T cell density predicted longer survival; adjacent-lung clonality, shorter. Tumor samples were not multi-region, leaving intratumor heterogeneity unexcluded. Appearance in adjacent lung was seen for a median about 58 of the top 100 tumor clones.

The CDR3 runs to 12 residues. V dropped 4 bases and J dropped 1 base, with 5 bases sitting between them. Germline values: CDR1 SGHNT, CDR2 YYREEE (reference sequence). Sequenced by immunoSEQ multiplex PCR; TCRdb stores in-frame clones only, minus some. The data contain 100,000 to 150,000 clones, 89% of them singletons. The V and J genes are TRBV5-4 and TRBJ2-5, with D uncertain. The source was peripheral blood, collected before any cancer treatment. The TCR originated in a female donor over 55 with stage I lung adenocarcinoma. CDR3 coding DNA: TGTGCCAGCAGCAAACCCCAAGAGACCCAGTACTTC. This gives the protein CASSKPQETQYF.